This TCR beta chain stems from a study of Graves' ophthalmopathy and Graves' hyperthyroidism. For the study at large: Where ophthalmopathy was absent within 18 months of follow-up, hyperthyroidism was stable. General study points: In separating ophthalmopathy from stable hyperthyroidism, a 13-signature model achieved about 90% sensitivity and approximately 80% specificity.

Excluded: other autoimmune disease, uncontrolled infection, pregnancy or lactation. Germline CDR1 reads MDHEN; CDR2 reads SYDVKM. V was pared by 8 bases and J by 4 bases, with 15 bases between. The CDR3 totals 13 residues. Amplification of TCR beta CDR3 regions used RNA transcripts. Scientists carried out first-round RT-PCR using HTBI primers and then a second-round multiplex PCR. TCRdb re-derived calls from the multiplex PCR reads in MiXCR, one entry per CDR3 protein. Of a few hundred thousand distinct CDR3 sequences listed, about two fifths are singletons. There are a few counts of this clonotype. The antigen remains unidentified.

The chain recombines TRBV28 with TRBJ2-7; no reliable D call. The sequenced sample was peripheral blood or thyroid tissue (not recorded which). The source of this sequence is an adult man with Graves' hyperthyroidism. CDR3 DNA: TGTGCCAGCGCCTGGCATCGAGAATACGAGCAGTACTTC. Translated, it gives CASAWHREYEQYF.